This TCR beta chain was sequenced for a study of blood T cell repertoires in COVID-19. Study background: Whether acute or convalescent, the COVID-19 samples came from the United States, Italy and Spain. Nucleic acid was either cDNA or gDNA, and it came from T cells, B-cell-depleted T cells, or PBMCs.

In germline, CDR1 is MDHEN, CDR2 SYDVKM. This CDR3 is built from 13 residues. The V segment lost 8 bases and the J segment 5 bases; nucleotides outside the gene matches: 8. Per the authors' pipeline: Researchers report that nucleated cell counts were estimated from reference gene primer amplification. Profiling relied on immunoSEQ multiplex PCR, and the TCRdb table lists in-frame clones only, not all of them. The DNA gave D and trimming, while V, J and clone size come from that table. Among under 300,000 clones listed, 80% to 90% were seen once. The sequence came from a woman aged 65 to 85 with acute or convalescent COVID-19. The chain recombines TRBV28 with TRBJ1-2; 7 positions match TRBD1. Specimen: peripheral blood. The CDR3, as DNA: TGTGCCAGCGGAAATGCAGGGGGGTATGGCTACACCTTC. This gives the protein CASGNAGGYGYTF.